Listed here are 18 T cell receptor beta chains from one sample, sequenced in a study of shared clonotypes between healthy human individuals. TCRdb keeps only in-frame clones here, not all; method: immunoSEQ multiplex PCR. The sample shows about 480,000 clones, roughly 79% of them seen only once. The material sequenced was PBMCs. These receptors originate from a woman aged 40 to 55 in good health. Some clones in this sample may be carry-over from other donors' samples.

The V call is TRBV6-6, the J call TRBJ1-2; TRBD1 is a possible D gene (6 bases). Per the germline V gene, CDR1 is MNHNY and CDR2 is SVGAGI (reference sequence). This CDR3 spans 13 amino acids. With 8 bases removed from V and 1 base from J, the gap between germline ends came to 11 bases. CDR3 DNA sequence: TGTGCCAGCCGGGGGCTGCGTAACTATGGCTACACCTTC. It is translated as CASRGLRNYGYTF.

The rearrangement links TRBV5-1 to TRBJ2-1; 10 bases match TRBD1. Looked up from germline, CDR1 is SGHRS and CDR2 is YFSETQ. Trimming cost V 3 bases and J 5 bases; bases outside gene matches: 5. The CDR3 is 15 residues long. The chain's CDR3 is CASSWAGTGDNEQFF. In DNA, the CDR3 is TGCGCCAGCAGCTGGGCCGGGACAGGGGACAATGAGCAGTTCTTC.

V usage is TRBV7-2 and J usage is TRBJ2-5; D gene ambiguous. The CDR3 has 13 amino acids. From germline, CDR1 is SGHTA and CDR2 FQGNSA. Trimming shortened V by 4 bases and J by 5 bases, and 11 bases separated the two germline ends. CDR3 residues: CASSSPVRETQYF. CDR3 nucleotide sequence: TGTGCCAGCAGCTCCCCAGTGCGGGAGACCCAGTACTTC.

This chain joins TRBV18 and TRBJ1-4, with 9 bases fitting TRBD1. The CDR3 sequence is 16 residues long. The germline CDR1 and CDR2 sequences are KGHSH and LQKENI. V lost 2 bases to trimming and J lost 2 bases; unmatched junction nucleotides: 3. CDR3 residues: CASSPGTGLTNEKLFF. The CDR3, as DNA: TGTGCCAGCTCACCAGGGACAGGGTTGACTAATGAAAAACTGTTTTTT.

The chain is built from TRBV2 and TRBJ1-4, with TRBD1 as a possible D gene (5 bases). There are 14 residues in the CDR3. Germline CDR1 reads SNHLY; CDR2 reads FYNNEI. Trimming removed 7 bases at V and 4 bases at J, with 13 bases between. CDR3: CASTRWQGNEKLFF. CDR3 sequence (DNA): TGTGCCAGCACCAGATGGCAGGGTAATGAAAAACTGTTTTTT.

The chain combines TRBV7-3 with TRBJ2-1; 7 bases match TRBD2. Germline V gene lookup returns CDR1 SGHTA and CDR2 FQGTGA. CDR3 length: 18 amino acids. Trimming cost V 4 bases and J 0 bases; bases outside gene matches: 12. This chain's CDR3 is CASSSRAAGGSSYNEQFF. The DNA of the CDR3 is TGTGCCAGCAGCTCGCGCGCCGCGGGCGGGAGCTCCTACAATGAGCAGTTCTTC.

This clone occurred once. The chain combines TRBV6-5 with TRBJ2-7; D remains ambiguous. V was trimmed by 4 bases and J by 2 bases, leaving 15 bases between them. The CDR3 is made up of 15 amino acids. From germline, CDR1 is MNHEY and CDR2 SVGAGI. The CDR3 reads CASSSLGGRAYEQYF. The DNA of the CDR3 is TGTGCCAGCAGTTCCCTTGGCGGTAGAGCCTACGAGCAGTACTTC.

The chain joins TRBV14 to TRBJ2-7; D remains ambiguous. Looked up from germline, CDR1 is SGHDN and CDR2 is FVKESK. V was pared by 5 bases and J by 0 bases, with 14 bases between. The CDR3 covers 15 residues. The CDR3 bases are TGTGCCAGCAGCGAAATCGGGTCTACCTCCTACGAGCAGTACTTC. This sequence encodes CASSEIGSTSYEQYF.

V is TRBV5-8 and J is TRBJ1-5; D is possibly TRBD1 (5 bases). Looked up from germline, CDR1 is SGHTS and CDR2 is YDEGEE. Between the trimmed V and J ends, which lost 3 bases and 3 bases, there was a span of 13 bases. This CDR3 is built from 15 residues. The DNA of the CDR3 is TGTGCCAGCAGCTGGGCGGGGCTAGACAATCAGCCCCAGCATTTT. This sequence encodes CASSWAGLDNQPQHF.

The chain recombines TRBV28 with TRBJ1-1; D ambiguous. The length of the CDR3 is 12 residues. The V and J ends lost 8 bases and 10 bases respectively, with 17 bases between them. Germline V lookup: CDR1 MDHEN, CDR2 SYDVKM. As DNA, the CDR3 is TGTGCCAGCGACGCCCCGCGGAGGCCAGCTTTCTTT. It encodes CASDAPRRPAFF.

This clone was counted a single time. The J gene is TRBJ2-7, the V gene TRBV19, with 12 bases lining up with TRBD2. Germline-derived CDR1 and CDR2 are LNHDA and SQIVND (reference sequence). This CDR3 is 15 amino acids long. The V segment lost 4 bases and the J segment 1 base; nucleotides outside the gene matches: 2. CDR3 amino acids: CASSTGLAGSYEQYF. The CDR3 DNA reads as TGTGCCAGTAGTACGGGACTAGCGGGTTCCTACGAGCAGTACTTC.

The chain links TRBV30 to TRBJ2-7; D call uncertain. Germline-derived CDR1 and CDR2 are GTSNPN and SVGIG (reference sequence). The CDR3 sequence is 14 residues long. Between the trimmed V and J ends, which lost 3 bases and 0 bases, there was a span of 12 bases. The CDR3 reads CAWRLRGRSYEQYF. CDR3 nucleotides: TGTGCCTGGAGACTCCGCGGCCGCTCCTACGAGCAGTACTTC.

This clone was observed a few times. The chain couples TRBV19 to TRBJ1-2, with a tentative D call TRBD1 (5 bases). The CDR3 runs to 13 residues. Trimming pared 7 bases from V and 2 bases from J, leaving 11 bases between. CDR1 is LNHDA and CDR2 is SQIVND in the germline V gene (reference sequence). CDR3 DNA: TGTGCCAGTATGGGGCAGGTAAACTATGGCTACACCTTC. Translated: CASMGQVNYGYTF.

The V gene is TRBV28, the J gene TRBJ2-5; 14 bases fit TRBD2. The CDR3 has 15 amino acids. V shed 5 bases, J shed 4 bases, and the junction held 3 bases outside the gene matches. Germline CDR1 MDHEN, CDR2 SYDVKM. The CDR3 DNA reads as TGTGCCAGCAGTATCGGACTAGCGGGAGGAGAGACCCAGTACTTC. Encoded protein: CASSIGLAGGETQYF.

The rearrangement links TRBV19 to TRBJ2-1, with D perhaps TRBD1 (5 bases). V shed 3 bases and J shed 0 bases, with 9 bases lying between them. Looked up from germline, CDR1 is LNHDA and CDR2 is SQIVND (reference sequence). The CDR3 loop spans 15 amino acids. CDR3 residues: CASSMGRSSYNEQFF. DNA for the CDR3: TGTGCCAGTAGTATGGGGCGAAGCTCCTACAATGAGCAGTTCTTC.

The genes are TRBV11-3 and TRBJ2-1, with TRBD2 matching over 14 bases. J was trimmed by 8 bases and V by 7 bases; bases with no gene match: 13. Germline V gene sequence: CDR1 SGHNT, CDR2 YENEEA. There are 17 residues in the CDR3. Written as DNA, the CDR3 is TGTGCCAGCATCCAATTAGGGACTAGCGGGAGAGGGGATGAGCAGTTCTTC. Protein sequence: CASIQLGTSGRGDEQFF. The full variable domain, in which reference TRBV11-3 and TRBJ2-1 provide the parts outside the CDR3, is EAGVVQSPRYKIIEKKQPVAFWCNPISGHNTLYWYLQNLGQGPELLIRYENEEAVDDSQLPKDRFSAERLKGVDSTLKIQPAELGDSAVYLCASIQLGTSGRGDEQFFGPGTRLTVL.

V gene TRBV18 combines with J gene TRBJ1-4; D ambiguous. V was cut by 4 bases and J by 0 bases, with 15 bases left in between. CDR1 is KGHSH, CDR2 LQKENI, per germline. The CDR3 has 17 amino acids. As DNA, the CDR3 is TGTGCCAGCTCACAAATGGACGTCGTTGCAACTAATGAAAAACTGTTTTTT. This codes for CASSQMDVVATNEKLFF.

V gene TRBV6-5 combines with J gene TRBJ2-7; possible D gene TRBD2, 5 bases. Trimming cost V 6 bases and J 1 base, with 13 bases left between them. From germline, CDR1 is MNHEY and CDR2 SVGAGI. This CDR3 region has 14 residues. The CDR3 nucleotides read TGTGCCAGCAGGCGTTACCCGGGATCCTACGAGCAGTACTTC. It yields the protein CASRRYPGSYEQYF.